The T cell receptor (beta chain) described here comes from a study of response to subunit inactivated influenza vaccine. Trimming cost V 7 bases and J 4 bases; bases outside gene matches: 7. The CDR3 contains 14 residues. Germline CDR1 is SGHRS and CDR2 is YFSETQ. TCRdb ran MiXCR on the RT-PCR reads and lists one entry per CDR3 protein. Seen here are hundreds of thousands of distinct CDR3 sequences, approximately 14% observed once, and the top ten hold around 10%. Sequenced here: PBMCs from blood, sampled 12 days after vaccination. The rearrangement links TRBV5-1 to TRBJ1-4; 7 bases match TRBD1. This TCR derives from a man aged 45-65 years who received an inactivated influenza vaccine. The CDR3 spells CASARDRVNEKLFF. Here the CDR3 DNA reads TGCGCCAGCGCCCGGGACAGAGTTAATGAAAAACTGTTTTTT.